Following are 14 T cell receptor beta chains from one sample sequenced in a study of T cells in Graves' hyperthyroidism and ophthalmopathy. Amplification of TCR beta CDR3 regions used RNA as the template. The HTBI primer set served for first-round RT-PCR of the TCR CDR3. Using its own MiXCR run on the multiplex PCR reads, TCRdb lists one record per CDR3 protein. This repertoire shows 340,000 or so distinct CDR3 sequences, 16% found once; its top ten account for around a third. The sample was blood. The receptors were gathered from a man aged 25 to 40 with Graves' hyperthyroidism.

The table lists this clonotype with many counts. CDR3 DNA: TGTGCCAGCAGCGCCAACTCTGGAAACACCATATATTTT. Residues: CASSANSGNTIYF. The V and J genes are TRBV7-9 and TRBJ1-3; D is uncertain. Germline V CDR1 and CDR2: SEHNR, FQNEAQ (reference sequence). The CDR3 has 13 amino acids. Trimming removed 5 bases from V and 0 bases from J, with 5 bases in between.

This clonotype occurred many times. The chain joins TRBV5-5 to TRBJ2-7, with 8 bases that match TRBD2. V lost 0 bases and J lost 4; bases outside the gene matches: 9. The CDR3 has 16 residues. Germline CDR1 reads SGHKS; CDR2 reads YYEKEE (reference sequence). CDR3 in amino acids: CASSLEGTSGGYEQYF. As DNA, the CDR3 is TGTGCCAGCAGCTTGGAAGGAACTAGCGGAGGGTACGAGCAGTACTTC.

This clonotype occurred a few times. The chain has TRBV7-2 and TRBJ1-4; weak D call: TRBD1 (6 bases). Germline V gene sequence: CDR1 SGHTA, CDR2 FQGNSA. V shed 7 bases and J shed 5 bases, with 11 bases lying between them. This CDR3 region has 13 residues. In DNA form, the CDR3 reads TGTGCCAGCACCCCAGGGGTGAATGAAAAACTGTTTTTT. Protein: CASTPGVNEKLFF.

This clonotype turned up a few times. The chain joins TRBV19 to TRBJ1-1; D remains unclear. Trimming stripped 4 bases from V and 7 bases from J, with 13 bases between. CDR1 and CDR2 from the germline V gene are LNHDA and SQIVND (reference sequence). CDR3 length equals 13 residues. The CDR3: CASSSEVIYEAFF. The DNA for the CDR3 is TGTGCCAGTAGTAGTGAAGTCATTTATGAAGCTTTCTTT.

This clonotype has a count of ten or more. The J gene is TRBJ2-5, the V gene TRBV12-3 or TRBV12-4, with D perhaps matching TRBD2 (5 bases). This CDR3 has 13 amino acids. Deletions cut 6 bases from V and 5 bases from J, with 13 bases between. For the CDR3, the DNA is TGTGCCAGCAGGGACGGGGTCGATGAGACCCAGTACTTC. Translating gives CASRDGVDETQYF.

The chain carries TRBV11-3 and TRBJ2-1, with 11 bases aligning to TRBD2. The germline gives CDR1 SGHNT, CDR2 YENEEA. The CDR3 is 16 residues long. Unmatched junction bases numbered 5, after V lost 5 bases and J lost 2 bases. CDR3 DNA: TGTGCCAGCAGCCCCACTAGCGGGAGACCCTACAATGAGCAGTTCTTC. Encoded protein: CASSPTSGRPYNEQFF.

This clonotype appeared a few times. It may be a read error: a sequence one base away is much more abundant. CDR3 in DNA: TGCACCAGCAGCTTGGAGGGACTCCACAATGAGCAGTTCTTC. Its translation: CTSSLEGLHNEQFF. This rearrangement joins TRBV5-1 to TRBJ2-1; a weak D match, TRBD2 (6 bases). Germline loops: CDR1 SGHRS, CDR2 YFSETQ. The CDR3 has 14 amino acids.

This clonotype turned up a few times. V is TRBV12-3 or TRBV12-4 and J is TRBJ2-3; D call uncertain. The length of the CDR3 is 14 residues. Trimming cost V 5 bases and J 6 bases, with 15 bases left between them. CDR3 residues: CASSGYSDGDTQYF. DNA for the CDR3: TGTGCCAGCAGTGGATACAGTGACGGGGATACGCAGTATTTT.

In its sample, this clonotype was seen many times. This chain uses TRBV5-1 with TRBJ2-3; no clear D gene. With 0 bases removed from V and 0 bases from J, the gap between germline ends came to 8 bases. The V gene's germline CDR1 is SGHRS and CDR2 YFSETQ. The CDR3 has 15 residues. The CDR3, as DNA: TGCGCCAGCAGCTTGGCGTTTTCTAGCACAGATACGCAGTATTTT. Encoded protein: CASSLAFSSTDTQYF.

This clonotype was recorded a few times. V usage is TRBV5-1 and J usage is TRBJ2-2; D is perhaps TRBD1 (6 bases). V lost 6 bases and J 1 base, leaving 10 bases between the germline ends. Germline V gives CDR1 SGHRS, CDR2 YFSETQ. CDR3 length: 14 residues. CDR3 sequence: CASMAGVNTGELFF. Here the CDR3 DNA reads TGCGCCAGCATGGCAGGGGTGAACACCGGGGAGCTGTTTTTT. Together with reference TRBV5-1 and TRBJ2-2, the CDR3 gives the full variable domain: KAGVTQTPRYLIKTRGQQVTLSCSPISGHRSVSWYQQTPGQGLQFLFEYFSETQRNKGNFPGRFSGRQFSNSRSEMNVSTLELGDSALYLCASMAGVNTGELFFGEGSRLTVL.

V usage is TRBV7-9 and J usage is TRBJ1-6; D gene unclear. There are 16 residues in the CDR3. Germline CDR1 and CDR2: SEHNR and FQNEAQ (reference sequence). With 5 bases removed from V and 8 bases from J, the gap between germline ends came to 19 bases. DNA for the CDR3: TGTGCCAGCAGCATAAATCCGGAGCGTCGGGATTCACCCCTCCACTTT. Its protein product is CASSINPERRDSPLHF.

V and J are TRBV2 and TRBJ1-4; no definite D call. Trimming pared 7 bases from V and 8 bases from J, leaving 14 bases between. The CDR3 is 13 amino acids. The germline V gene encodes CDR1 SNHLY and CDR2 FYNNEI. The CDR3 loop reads CASTNSRREKLFF. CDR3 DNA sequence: TGTGCCAGCACGAACAGCCGGAGGGAAAAACTGTTTTTT.

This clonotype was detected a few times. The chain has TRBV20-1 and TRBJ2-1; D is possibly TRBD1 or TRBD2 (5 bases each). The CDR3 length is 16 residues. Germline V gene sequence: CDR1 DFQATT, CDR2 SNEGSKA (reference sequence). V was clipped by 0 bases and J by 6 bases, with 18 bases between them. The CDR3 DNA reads TGCAGTGCTAGAGATCTTGAGTGGGAGCAGGGCAATGAGCAGTTCTTC. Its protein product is CSARDLEWEQGNEQFF.

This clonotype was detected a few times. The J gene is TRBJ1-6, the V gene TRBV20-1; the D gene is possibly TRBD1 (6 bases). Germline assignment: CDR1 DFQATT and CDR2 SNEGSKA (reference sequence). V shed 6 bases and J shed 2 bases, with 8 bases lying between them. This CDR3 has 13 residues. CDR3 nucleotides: TGCAGTGCCGACAGGACCTATAATTCACCCCTCCACTTT. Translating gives CSADRTYNSPLHF.